This T cell receptor (beta chain) was recovered during a study of OX40 agonist ivuxolimab in advanced cancers. Study results and limitations: Among T cells, CD8+ cells averaged more expanded clones than CD4+ cells. Blood T cells, both CD4+ and CD8+, expanded clonally by week 6 at 0.1 to 3.0 mg/kg. Low normalized T-cell clonal expansion also characterized some of the nonresponders.

With V trimmed by 0 bases and J by 3 bases, 5 bases remained unmatched. Germline CDR1 and CDR2: GTSNPN and SVGIG (reference sequence). The CDR3 covers 14 residues. To note about this clone: What it recognizes is unknown.

Data came from immunoSEQ multiplex PCR; TCRdb stores just in-frame clones and leaves some out. The table has 20,000 to 25,000 clones, nearly 90% seen once. The chain employs TRBV30 and TRBJ2-7, with TRBD1 matching 7 bases. The receptor comes from an adult with an advanced solid tumor such as melanoma, head and neck, liver or kidney cancer. Specimen: CD4+ or CD8+ T cells sorted from blood, collected in a trial of the OX40 agonist ivuxolimab. CDR3 coding DNA: TGTGCCTGGAGTGTTGACAGGGTGGACTACGAGCAGTACTTC. Encoded protein: CAWSVDRVDYEQYF.